The 26 T cell receptor beta chains reported below all come from one sample, sequenced in a study of control samples from healthy donors and cancer patients. Only in-frame clones appear in the TCRdb table, and some are missing; sequencing was by immunoSEQ multiplex PCR. The table records about 120,000 clones, more than 85% of them present only once. Sequencing was carried out using blood. Every receptor here comes from a man aged 30 to 45 in good health.

This clone was seen a single time. The gene calls are TRBV5-6 and TRBJ2-3, with a tentative D call TRBD1 (6 bases). CDR1 and CDR2 (germline): SGHDT, YYEEEE. This CDR3 has 14 amino acids. The ends were cut back, 4 bases at V and 6 bases at J, with 15 bases in the middle. CDR3 region: CASSVPGVGDTQYF. CDR3 sequence (DNA): TGTGCCAGCAGCGTACCAGGGGTTGGGGATACGCAGTATTTT.

The chain carries TRBV4-2 and TRBJ1-1; D gene unclear. The CDR3 has 12 residues. Germline lookup yields CDR1 LGHNA and CDR2 YNFKEQ. V lost 4 bases and J 8 bases, leaving 11 bases between the germline ends. In DNA, the CDR3 is TGTGCCAGCAGCCCGACGAGGTCCGAAGCTTTCTTT. Translated: CASSPTRSEAFF.

The chain has TRBV7-8 and TRBJ2-3; 7 nucleotides match TRBD1. This CDR3 is 15 amino acids long. V shed 4 bases, J shed 1 base, and the junction held 5 bases outside the gene matches. In germline, CDR1 is SGHVS, CDR2 FQNEAQ. The CDR3 nucleotides read TGTGCCAGCAGCTCCCGACAGGGTGGCACAGATACGCAGTATTTT. Its translation: CASSSRQGGTDTQYF.

The rearrangement links TRBV2 to TRBJ1-4; weak D call: TRBD1 (6 bases). CDR1 SNHLY and CDR2 FYNNEI come from the germline V gene. The CDR3 runs 14 residues. With 7 bases removed from V and 0 bases from J, the gap between germline ends came to 9 bases. The CDR3 sequence: CASTYRATNEKLFF. The CDR3 DNA reads TGTGCCAGCACCTACAGGGCAACTAATGAAAAACTGTTTTTT.

The chain joins TRBV6-5 to TRBJ1-1, with a weak D call TRBD1 (5 bases). The CDR3 has 13 residues. Deletions cut 8 bases from V and 0 bases from J, with 10 bases between. The germline V gene encodes CDR1 MNHEY and CDR2 SVGAGI. The CDR3 here is CASGKGMNTEAFF. In DNA, the CDR3 is TGTGCCAGCGGGAAGGGGATGAACACTGAAGCTTTCTTT.

The chain uses TRBV6-5 and TRBJ2-7; possibly TRBD1 for D (5 bases). From germline, CDR1 is MNHEY and CDR2 SVGAGI. The ends were cut back, 2 bases at V and 6 bases at J, with 14 bases in the middle. The CDR3 loop spans 14 amino acids. CDR3 residues: CASSYGQGRGEQYV. The DNA for the CDR3 is TGTGCCAGCAGTTACGGCCAGGGAAGGGGCGAGCAGTACGTC.

The chain carries TRBV5-1 and TRBJ1-1, with D possibly matching TRBD1 (6 bases). Germline lookup yields CDR1 SGHRS and CDR2 YFSETQ. Trimming left V 5 bases short and J 0 bases short, with 11 bases between. The CDR3 length is 14 residues. The DNA for the CDR3 is TGCGCCAGCAGTCCGGGGGGCATGAACACTGAAGCTTTCTTT. Encoded protein: CASSPGGMNTEAFF.

This clone appeared once. The CDR3 coding sequence is TGTGCCAGTAGTCCCGTCGAGGGGCGCCGGGACTATGGCTACACCTTC. Translated, it gives CASSPVEGRRDYGYTF. The V and J genes are TRBV19 and TRBJ1-2; tentative D call: TRBD1 (5 bases). The CDR3 length is 16 residues. Germline V gives CDR1 LNHDA, CDR2 SQIVND (reference sequence). V was trimmed by 5 bases and J by 3 bases, leaving 19 bases between them. Full variable domain (remainder filled in from reference TRBV19 and TRBJ1-2): DGGITQSPKYLFRKEGQNVTLSCEQNLNHDAMYWYRQDPGQGLRLIYYSQIVNDFQKGDIAEGYSVSREKKESFPLTVTSAQKNPTAFYLCASSPVEGRRDYGYTFGSGTRLTVV.

This chain uses TRBV7-2 with TRBJ2-7; 10 bases are a match to TRBD1. J lost 4 bases, V lost 6 bases, and 12 bases had no gene match. The germline V gene encodes CDR1 SGHTA and CDR2 FQGNSA. CDR3 size: 16 residues. In DNA form, the CDR3 reads TGTGCCAGCAGTCTCTATCCGGGACAGGGGTTGTACGAGCAGTACGTC. It yields the protein CASSLYPGQGLYEQYV.

This sequence joins TRBV7-9 and TRBJ2-2; D may be TRBD1 (5 bases). Between the trimmed V and J ends, which lost 1 base and 4 bases, there was a span of 7 bases. CDR1 is SEHNR and CDR2 is FQNEAQ in the germline V gene (reference sequence). The CDR3 has 14 amino acids. The CDR3 loop is CASSLVQGTGELFF. DNA of the CDR3: TGTGCCAGCAGCTTAGTCCAGGGCACCGGGGAGCTGTTTTTT.

This chain links TRBV18 with TRBJ1-2, with 7 bases matching TRBD1. Losses at the gene ends were 3 bases for V and 8 bases for J; bases not matched to a gene: 6. The CDR3 is 13 amino acids. Germline loops: CDR1 KGHSH, CDR2 LQKENI. The CDR3 nucleotides are TGTGCCAGCTCACCGACAGGGTCGGGGGGCTACACCTTC. The encoded protein is CASSPTGSGGYTF.

This rearrangement joins TRBV24-1 to TRBJ1-1; the D is unclear. The CDR3 contains 13 residues. CDR1 and CDR2 from the germline V gene are KGHDR and SFDVKD. The germline V and J ends were trimmed by 4 bases and 7 bases, with 12 bases remaining between them. The CDR3 sequence: CATSDNQGFEAFF. CDR3 nucleotides: TGTGCCACCAGTGACAACCAAGGATTTGAAGCTTTCTTT.

The chain links TRBV6-6 to TRBJ2-7; TRBD1 is a possible D gene (6 bases). Trimming cost V 7 bases and J 5 bases, with 18 bases left between them. This CDR3 comprises 14 residues. From germline, CDR1 is MNHNY and CDR2 SVGAGI (reference sequence). The CDR3 loop is CASTRLGAQDEQYF. In nucleotides, the CDR3 is TGTGCCAGCACCCGGCTGGGGGCGCAAGACGAGCAGTACTTC.

The gene calls are TRBV19 and TRBJ2-2; TRBD1 agrees at 9 bases. From germline, CDR1 is LNHDA and CDR2 SQIVND (reference sequence). The CDR3 extends over 16 amino acids. Trimming at V came to 3 bases and at J to 0 bases, leaving 2 bases not matched to a gene. The CDR3 coding sequence is TGTGCCAGTAGTATCCGGACAGGGGCGAACACCGGGGAGCTGTTTTTT. Translating gives CASSIRTGANTGELFF.

CDR3 in DNA: TGTGCCAGCAGTCATCGGACAGGGGGCAGCGAGCAGTACGTC. Translation gives CASSHRTGGSEQYV. The rearrangement uses TRBV6-5 and TRBJ2-7; 11 nucleotides match TRBD1. Germline loops: CDR1 MNHEY, CDR2 SVGAGI. V shed 5 bases and J 6 bases; nucleotides not matched to a gene: 6. CDR3 length: 14 residues.

The chain is built from TRBV4-1 and TRBJ2-5, with 8 bases identical to TRBD2. Germline assignment: CDR1 MGHRA and CDR2 YSYEKL. This CDR3 region has 16 residues. Trimming at V came to 6 bases and at J to 5 bases, leaving 14 bases not matched to a gene. The CDR3 region is CASSLDPGGLEETQYF. The CDR3 nucleotides read TGCGCCAGCAGTCTTGACCCGGGGGGGCTTGAGGAGACCCAGTACTTC.

The J gene is TRBJ2-5, the V gene TRBV24-1; TRBD2 matches 13 bases. This CDR3 is 18 amino acids long. J lost 2 bases, V lost 2 bases, and 7 bases had no gene match. Per the germline V gene, CDR1 is KGHDR and CDR2 is SFDVKD. The CDR3 here is CATSDSWTSGGQQETQYF. DNA of the CDR3: TGTGCCACCAGTGATTCTTGGACTAGCGGGGGTCAACAAGAGACCCAGTACTTC.

This chain uses TRBV10-2 with TRBJ2-7; D not certain. Germline values: CDR1 WSHSY, CDR2 SAAADI. V was pared by 7 bases and J by 3 bases, with 13 bases between. The CDR3 covers 13 residues. In DNA form, the CDR3 reads TGCGCCAGCACACTCGGTTGGGACTACGAGCAGTACTTC. Residues: CASTLGWDYEQYF.

V and J are TRBV3-1 (or the pseudogene TRBV3-2) and TRBJ1-1; D gene unclear. CDR3 length equals 16 residues. Between the trimmed V and J ends, which lost 1 base and 1 base, there was a span of 13 bases. Per germline, CDR1 LGHDT and CDR2 YNNKEL (reference sequence). CDR3 in amino acids: CASSQGSSFPNTEAFF. The CDR3 DNA is TGTGCCAGCAGCCAAGGTTCCAGCTTCCCGAACACTGAAGCTTTCTTT.

The chain couples TRBV5-1 to TRBJ2-1; D possibly uses TRBD1 or TRBD2 (5 bases each). The CDR3 has 13 residues. The V gene's germline CDR1 is SGHRS and CDR2 YFSETQ. Trimming pared 2 bases from V and 6 bases from J, leaving 9 bases between. The CDR3 protein is CASSFTGGNEQFF. The DNA for the CDR3 is TGCGCCAGCAGCTTTACTGGGGGCAATGAGCAGTTCTTC.

V and J are TRBV2 and TRBJ1-1; weak D call: TRBD1 (5 bases). The CDR3 runs 14 residues. V dropped 6 bases and J dropped 0 bases, with 11 bases sitting between them. Germline-derived CDR1 and CDR2 are SNHLY and FYNNEI. CDR3 DNA: TGTGCCAGCAGGAAGAGGGGTATGAACACTGAAGCTTTCTTT. It yields the protein CASRKRGMNTEAFF.

V and J are TRBV5-5 and TRBJ1-5; D is undetermined. V lost 4 bases, J lost 1 base, and 15 bases lay in between. Germline CDR1 reads SGHKS; CDR2 reads YYEKEE (reference sequence). CDR3 length: 16 residues. In DNA form, the CDR3 reads TGTGCCAGCAGCCATGACACGGGCGGGAGCAATCAGCCCCAGCATTTT. Protein: CASSHDTGGSNQPQHF.

The CDR3: CASQGASNQPQHF. CDR3 bases: TGTGCCAGCCAGGGGGCGAGTAATCAGCCCCAGCATTTT. The chain couples TRBV2 to TRBJ1-5, with TRBD1 identical over 8 bases. The J segment lost 4 bases and the V segment lost 8 bases, leaving 4 bases of the junction unmatched. CDR1 is SNHLY and CDR2 is FYNNEI in the germline V gene. The CDR3 sequence is 13 residues long.

This clone occurred once. This chain uses TRBV18 with TRBJ1-2; D ambiguous. Germline loops: CDR1 KGHSH, CDR2 LQKENI. V dropped 6 bases and J dropped 11 bases, with 19 bases sitting between them. The CDR3 is 13 residues long. The CDR3 loop reads CASSPGSAPVYTF. CDR3 nucleotides: TGTGCCAGCTCCCCTGGTTCGGCCCCAGTATACACCTTC.

The chain is built from TRBV3-1 (or the pseudogene TRBV3-2) and TRBJ2-7; D gene unclear. CDR3 length equals 13 residues. The V end was cut by 2 bases, the J end by 7 bases, with 12 bases between. In germline, CDR1 is LGHDT, CDR2 YNNKEL (reference sequence). As DNA, the CDR3 is TGTGCCAGCAGCCAACCCTTTCCGTCAGAGCAGTACTTC. Residues: CASSQPFPSEQYF.

The chain links TRBV24-1 to TRBJ2-5; weak D call: TRBD2 (5 bases). Germline V gene sequence: CDR1 KGHDR, CDR2 SFDVKD. The CDR3 is 11 residues long. Trimming removed 9 bases from V and 7 bases from J, with 11 bases in between. CDR3 in amino acids: CATGQGGTQYF. CDR3 DNA: TGTGCCACCGGTCAAGGAGGGACCCAGTACTTC.